These 7 T cell receptor beta chains came from one sample sequenced in a study of cytomegalovirus exposure and HLA in healthy donors. The PCR had 60 Vbeta and 13 Jbeta primers. Sequencing used immunoSEQ multiplex PCR; TCRdb keeps in-frame clones, though not all of them. This table holds roughly 140,000 clones, 50% to 75% found once. The sequencing sample was made of PBMCs. The origin of the receptors is a woman under 40 in good health and CMV-seropositive.

The chain is built from TRBV29-1 and TRBJ2-1, with TRBD2 matching over 8 bases. Germline CDR1 reads SQVTM; CDR2 reads ANQGSEA. The CDR3 spans 15 residues. Losses at the gene ends were 1 base for V and 3 bases for J; bases not matched to a gene: 5. CDR3 sequence reads: CSVEGFSGSYNEQFF. CDR3 bases: TGCAGCGTTGAAGGGTTCAGCGGGAGCTACAATGAGCAGTTCTTC.

Regarding this clone: The same CDR3 arises from other DNA sequences in this sample as well. The rearrangement links TRBV19 to TRBJ1-5, with 8 positions matching TRBD1. V gave up 6 bases and J gave up 1 base; unmatched junction bases: 5. Germline CDR1 and CDR2: LNHDA and SQIVND (reference sequence). There are 15 residues in the CDR3. As DNA, the CDR3 is TGTGCCAGTAGCGACAGGGGTGGGAGCAATCAGCCCCAGCATTTT. Translation gives CASSDRGGSNQPQHF. The variable domain in full, with the rest retrieved from reference TRBV19 and TRBJ1-5, is DGGITQSPKYLFRKEGQNVTLSCEQNLNHDAMYWYRQDPGQGLRLIYYSQIVNDFQKGDIAEGYSVSREKKESFPLTVTSAQKNPTAFYLCASSDRGGSNQPQHFGDGTRLSIL.

The chain has TRBV27 and TRBJ2-3; 7 positions match TRBD1. Germline assignment: CDR1 MNHEY and CDR2 SMNVEV (reference sequence). This CDR3 is built from 17 residues. J lost 2 bases, V lost 4 bases, and 12 bases had no gene match. DNA of the CDR3: TGTGCCAGCAGTTCCCCTCAAACCGGGACAGTCACAGATACGCAGTATTTT. Residues: CASSSPQTGTVTDTQYF.

The chain has TRBV21-1 and TRBJ1-5; TRBD1 is taken as the D call from the table, unchecked against the DNA. TRBV21-1 is a known pseudogene. CDR3 length: 16 residues. The DNA for the CDR3 is TGTGCCAGCAGCAACTACCGGGACAGGGGCGTTCAGCCCCAGCATTTT. Translating gives CASSNYRDRGVQPQHF.

The rearrangement joins TRBV19 to TRBJ2-4; D perhaps matches TRBD2 (6 bases). CDR1 and CDR2 from the germline V gene are LNHDA and SQIVND (reference sequence). The CDR3 extends over 12 amino acids. Between the trimmed V and J ends, which lost 5 bases and 9 bases, there was a span of 11 bases. The chain's CDR3 is CASSQPEGIQYF. The CDR3 bases are TGTGCCAGTAGTCAGCCGGAGGGCATTCAGTACTTC. Looking up the rest from reference TRBV19 and TRBJ2-4 gives the full variable domain: DGGITQSPKYLFRKEGQNVTLSCEQNLNHDAMYWYRQDPGQGLRLIYYSQIVNDFQKGDIAEGYSVSREKKESFPLTVTSAQKNPTAFYLCASSQPEGIQYFGAGTRLSVL.

This chain connects TRBV6-6 to TRBJ2-7, with 8 bases aligning to TRBD2. Germline CDR1 MNHNY, CDR2 SVGAGI (reference sequence). The ends lost 4 bases at V and 5 bases at J; junction bases unmatched: 7. The CDR3 has 14 residues. CDR3 sequence reads: CASSSGTSIDEQYF. In DNA form, the CDR3 reads TGTGCCAGCAGTTCGGGGACTAGTATAGACGAGCAGTACTTC.

The chain recombines TRBV30 with TRBJ1-2; D unclear. V gave up 0 bases and J gave up 10 bases, with 9 bases separating them. This CDR3 spans 11 amino acids. Looked up from germline, CDR1 is GTSNPN and CDR2 is SVGIG (reference sequence). The CDR3 sequence is CAWSVGEAYTF. The CDR3 nucleotides read TGTGCCTGGAGTGTTGGGGAGGCCTACACCTTC.